This T cell receptor beta chain is from a study of neurological immune-mediated disorders. Overall study findings and caveats: Patients with HTLV-1-associated myelopathy had the highest level of TCR clonal expansion, whereas patients with multiple sclerosis had the lowest level, falling beneath the level found in healthy controls.

There are many counts of this clonotype. The antigen is unknown. The cDNA came from 5'RACE with 10-nucleotide random UMIs. TCRdb used MiXCR to reprocess the 5' RACE reads, holding one entry per CDR3 protein. The table has about 36,000 distinct CDR3 sequences, about a tenth seen once. In germline, CDR1 is SGHRS, CDR2 YFSETQ. The CDR3 extends over 17 amino acids. The V and J ends lost 0 bases and 7 bases, in that order; junction bases with no gene match: 7. For the unsorted libraries, 2 million PBMCs stored at -80 C served as input. Sequenced material: PBMCs. The V and J genes are TRBV5-1 and TRBJ1-6, with 10 bases aligning to TRBD1. This clonotype was obtained from a woman aged 25 to 45 with HTLV-1-associated myelopathy (HAM/TSP). The CDR3 here is CASSLVTGGARNSPLHF. In DNA, the CDR3 is TGCGCCAGCAGCTTGGTGACAGGGGGCGCTCGGAATTCACCCCTCCACTTT.